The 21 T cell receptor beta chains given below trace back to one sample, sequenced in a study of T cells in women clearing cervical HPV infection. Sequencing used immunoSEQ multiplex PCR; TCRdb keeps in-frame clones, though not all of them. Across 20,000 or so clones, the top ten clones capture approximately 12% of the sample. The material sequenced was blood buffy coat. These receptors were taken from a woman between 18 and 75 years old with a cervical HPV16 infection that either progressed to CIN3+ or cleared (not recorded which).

CDR3 DNA (partial): TGTGCCTGGAGCCTCGGGGGGACCGAAACG. It translates to CAWSLGGTET. The complete CDR3 protein is CAWSLGGTETQYF. The chain uses TRBV30 and TRBJ2-3, with TRBD2 identical over 7 bases. Read coverage stops 3 residues before the CDR3 terminus; the germline J gene supplies the remainder. This CDR3 has 13 amino acids. Germline V gene data show CDR1 as GTSNPN and CDR2 as SVGIG (reference sequence).

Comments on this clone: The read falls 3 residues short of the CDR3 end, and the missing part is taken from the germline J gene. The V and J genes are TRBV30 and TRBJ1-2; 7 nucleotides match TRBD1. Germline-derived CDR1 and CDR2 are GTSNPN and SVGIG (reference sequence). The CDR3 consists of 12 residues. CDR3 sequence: CATDRSAYDYTF. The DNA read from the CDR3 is TGTGCCACGGACAGGTCTGCCTACGAC.

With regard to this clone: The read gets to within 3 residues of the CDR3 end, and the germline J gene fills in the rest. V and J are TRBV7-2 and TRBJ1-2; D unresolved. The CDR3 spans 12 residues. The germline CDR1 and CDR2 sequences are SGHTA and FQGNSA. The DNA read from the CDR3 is TGTGCCAGCAGCCACTTCACAGATACC. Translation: CASSHFTDT. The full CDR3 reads CASSHFTDTYTF.

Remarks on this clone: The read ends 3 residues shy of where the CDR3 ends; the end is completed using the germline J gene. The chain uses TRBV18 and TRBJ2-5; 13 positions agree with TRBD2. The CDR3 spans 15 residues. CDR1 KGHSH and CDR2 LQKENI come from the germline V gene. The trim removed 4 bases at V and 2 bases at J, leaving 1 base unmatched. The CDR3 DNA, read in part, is TGTGCCAGCTCACAGACTAGCGGGGGGCAAGAGACC. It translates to CASSQTSGGQET. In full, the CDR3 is CASSQTSGGQETQYF.

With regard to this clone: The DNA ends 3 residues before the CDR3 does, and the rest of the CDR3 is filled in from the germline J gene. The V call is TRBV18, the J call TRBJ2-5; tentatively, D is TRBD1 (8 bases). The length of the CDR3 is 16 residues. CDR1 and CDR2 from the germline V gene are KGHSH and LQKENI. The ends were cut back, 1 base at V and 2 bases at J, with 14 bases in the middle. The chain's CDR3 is CASSPLGQGGQETQYF. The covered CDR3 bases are TGTGCCAGCTCACCACTCGGACAGGGAGGGCAAGAGACC. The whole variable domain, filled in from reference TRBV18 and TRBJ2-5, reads NAGVMQNPRHLVRRRGQEARLRCSPMKGHSHVYWYRQLPEEGLKFMVYLQKENIIDESGMPKERFSAEFPKEGPSILRIQQVVRGDSAAYFCASSPLGQGGQETQYFGPGTRLLVL.

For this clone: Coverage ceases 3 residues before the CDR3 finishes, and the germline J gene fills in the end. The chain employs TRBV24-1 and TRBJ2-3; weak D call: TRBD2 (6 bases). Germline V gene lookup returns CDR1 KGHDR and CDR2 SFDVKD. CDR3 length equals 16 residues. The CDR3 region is CATSDFTRDPRGTQYF. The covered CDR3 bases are TGTGCCACCAGTGATTTTACCCGGGACCCACGGGGGACG.

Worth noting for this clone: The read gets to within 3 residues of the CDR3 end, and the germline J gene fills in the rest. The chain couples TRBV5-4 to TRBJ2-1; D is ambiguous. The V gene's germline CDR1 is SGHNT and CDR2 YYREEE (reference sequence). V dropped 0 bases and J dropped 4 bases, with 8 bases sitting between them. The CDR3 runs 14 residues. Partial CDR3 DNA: TGTGCCAGCAGCTTGGAAAACAAATACAATGAG. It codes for CASSLENKYNE. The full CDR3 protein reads CASSLENKYNEQFF.

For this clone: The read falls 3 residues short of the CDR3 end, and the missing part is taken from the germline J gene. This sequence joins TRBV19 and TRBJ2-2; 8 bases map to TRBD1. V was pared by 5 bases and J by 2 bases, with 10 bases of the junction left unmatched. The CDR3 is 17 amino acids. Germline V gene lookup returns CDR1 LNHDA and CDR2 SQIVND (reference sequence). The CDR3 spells CASSSGQGPINTGELFF. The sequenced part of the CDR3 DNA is TGTGCCAGTAGTTCCGGACAGGGACCCATAAACACCGGGGAG.

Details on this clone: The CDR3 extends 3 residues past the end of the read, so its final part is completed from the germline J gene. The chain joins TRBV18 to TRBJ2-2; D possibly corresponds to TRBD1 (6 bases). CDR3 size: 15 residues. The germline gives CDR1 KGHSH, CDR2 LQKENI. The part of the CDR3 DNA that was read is TGTGCCAGCTCACCTCAGGGACACAGTAATGAAAAG. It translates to CASSPQGHSNEK. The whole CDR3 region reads CASSPQGHSNEKLFF.

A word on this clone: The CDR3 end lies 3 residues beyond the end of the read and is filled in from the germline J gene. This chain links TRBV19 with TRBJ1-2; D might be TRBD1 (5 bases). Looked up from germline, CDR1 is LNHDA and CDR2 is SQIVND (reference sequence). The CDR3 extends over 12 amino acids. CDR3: CASATGVYGYTF. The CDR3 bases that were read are TGTGCCAGTGCAACGGGGGTTTACGGC.

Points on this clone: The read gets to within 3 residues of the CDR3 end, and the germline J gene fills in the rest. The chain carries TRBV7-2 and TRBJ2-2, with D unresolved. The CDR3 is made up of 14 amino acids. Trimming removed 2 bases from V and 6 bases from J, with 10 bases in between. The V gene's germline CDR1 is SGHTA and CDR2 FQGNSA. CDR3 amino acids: CASSLQEFAGELFF. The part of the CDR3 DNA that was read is TGTGCCAGCAGCTTACAGGAGTTCGCCGGGGAG. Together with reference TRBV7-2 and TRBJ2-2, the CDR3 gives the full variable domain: GAGVSQSPSNKVTEKGKDVELRCDPISGHTALYWYRQSLGQGLEFLIYFQGNSAPDKSGLPSDRFSAERTGGSVSTLTIQRTQQEDSAVYLCASSLQEFAGELFFGEGSRLTVL.

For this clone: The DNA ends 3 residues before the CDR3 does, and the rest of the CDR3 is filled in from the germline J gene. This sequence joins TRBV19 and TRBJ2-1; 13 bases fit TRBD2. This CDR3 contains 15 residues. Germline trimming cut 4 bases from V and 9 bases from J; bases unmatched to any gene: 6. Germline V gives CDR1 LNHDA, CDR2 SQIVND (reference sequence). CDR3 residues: CASSRTSGSGGEQFF. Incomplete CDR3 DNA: TGTGCCAGTAGTAGGACTAGCGGGAGTGGCGGTGAG.

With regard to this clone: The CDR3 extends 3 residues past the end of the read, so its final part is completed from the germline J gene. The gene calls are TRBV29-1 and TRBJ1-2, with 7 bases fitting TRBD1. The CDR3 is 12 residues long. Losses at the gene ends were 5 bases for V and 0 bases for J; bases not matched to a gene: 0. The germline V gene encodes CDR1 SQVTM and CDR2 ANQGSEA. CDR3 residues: CSVQGANYGYTF. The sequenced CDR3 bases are TGCAGCGTTCAGGGGGCTAACTATGGC.

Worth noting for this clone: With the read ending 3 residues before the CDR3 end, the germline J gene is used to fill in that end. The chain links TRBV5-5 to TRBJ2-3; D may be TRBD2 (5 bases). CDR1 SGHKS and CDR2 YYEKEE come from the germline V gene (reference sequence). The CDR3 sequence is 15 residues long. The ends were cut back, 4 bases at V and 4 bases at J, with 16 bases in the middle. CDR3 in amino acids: CASSTSGPGADTQYF. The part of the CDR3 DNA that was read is TGTGCCAGCAGCACAAGCGGTCCCGGGGCAGATACG.

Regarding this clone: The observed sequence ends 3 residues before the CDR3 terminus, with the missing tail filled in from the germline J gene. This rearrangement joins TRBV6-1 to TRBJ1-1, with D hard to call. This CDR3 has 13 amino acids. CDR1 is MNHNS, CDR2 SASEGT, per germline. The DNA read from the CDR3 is TGTGCCAGCAGTGATCGAGGAGCGGTAGGA. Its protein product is CASSDRGAVG. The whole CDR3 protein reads CASSDRGAVGAFF.

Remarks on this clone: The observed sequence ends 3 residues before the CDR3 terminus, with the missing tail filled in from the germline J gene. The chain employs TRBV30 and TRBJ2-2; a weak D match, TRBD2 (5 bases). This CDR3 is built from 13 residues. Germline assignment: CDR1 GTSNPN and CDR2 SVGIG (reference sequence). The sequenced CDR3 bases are TGTGCCTTACGGACCCTAGCTAATGAAAAG. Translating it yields CALRTLANEK. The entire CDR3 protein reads CALRTLANEKLFF.

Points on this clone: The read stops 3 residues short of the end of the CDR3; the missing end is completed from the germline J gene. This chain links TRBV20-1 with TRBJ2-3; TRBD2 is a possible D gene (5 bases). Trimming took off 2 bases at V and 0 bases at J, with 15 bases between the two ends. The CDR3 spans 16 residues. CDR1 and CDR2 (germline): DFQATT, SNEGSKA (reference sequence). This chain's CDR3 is CSARPGIPGSTDTQYF. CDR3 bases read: TGCAGTGCTAGACCTGGGATACCGGGGAGCACAGATACG.

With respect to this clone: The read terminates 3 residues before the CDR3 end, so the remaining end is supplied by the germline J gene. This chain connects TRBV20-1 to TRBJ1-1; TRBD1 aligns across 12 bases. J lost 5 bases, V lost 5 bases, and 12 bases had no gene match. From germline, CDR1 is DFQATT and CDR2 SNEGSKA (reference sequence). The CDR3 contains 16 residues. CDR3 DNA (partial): TGCAGTGCTCCCTCCGGGACAGGGGGCGCGGGAACTGAA. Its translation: CSAPSGTGGAGTE. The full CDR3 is CSAPSGTGGAGTEAFF.

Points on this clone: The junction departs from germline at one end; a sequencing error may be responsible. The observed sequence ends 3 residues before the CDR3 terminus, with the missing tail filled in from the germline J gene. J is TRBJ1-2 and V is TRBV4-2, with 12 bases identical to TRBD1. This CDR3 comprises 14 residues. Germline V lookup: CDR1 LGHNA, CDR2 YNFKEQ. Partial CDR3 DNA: TGCGCCAGCAGCCGGGACAGGGGGCCCTCTGGC. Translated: CASSRDRGPSG. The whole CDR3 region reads CASSRDRGPSGYTF.

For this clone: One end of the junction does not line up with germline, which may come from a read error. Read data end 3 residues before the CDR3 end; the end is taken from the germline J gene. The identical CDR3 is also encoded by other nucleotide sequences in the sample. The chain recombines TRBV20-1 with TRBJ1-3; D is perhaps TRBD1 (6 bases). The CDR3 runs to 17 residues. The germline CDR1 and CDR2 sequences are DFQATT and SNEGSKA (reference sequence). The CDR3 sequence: CSAALAGHSPSGNTIYF. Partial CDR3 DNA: TGCAGTGCTGCGTTGGCGGGACACAGCCCCTCTGGAAACACG.

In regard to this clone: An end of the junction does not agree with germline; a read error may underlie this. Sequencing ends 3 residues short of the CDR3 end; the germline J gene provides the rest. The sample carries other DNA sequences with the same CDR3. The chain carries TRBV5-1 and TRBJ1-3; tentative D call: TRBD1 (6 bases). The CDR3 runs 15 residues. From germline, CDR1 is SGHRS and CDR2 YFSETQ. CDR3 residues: CASSLAGTNGNTIYF. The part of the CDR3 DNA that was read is TGCGCCAGCAGCTTGGCGGGGACAAATGGAAACACA.